The 2 T cell receptor beta chains below come from one sample, sequenced in a study of shared clonotypes between healthy human individuals. Data came from immunoSEQ multiplex PCR; TCRdb stores just in-frame clones and leaves some out. Of hundreds of thousands of clones listed, 95% to 96% are singletons. CD45RO negativity and positive selection for CCR7 defined naive CD8 cells, a population that excluded terminally differentiated effector memory CD45RA+ cells. The sequencing sample was made of naive CD8+ T cells sorted from blood. Receptor source: a woman aged 25 to 45 in good health.

The genes are TRBV19 and TRBJ1-5, with TRBD1 identical over 7 bases. V lost 1 base, J lost 3 bases, and 6 bases stayed unmatched. The CDR3 is 16 residues long. Per the germline V gene, CDR1 is LNHDA and CDR2 is SQIVND (reference sequence). The CDR3 protein is CASSIVWTGYNQPQHF. The CDR3 DNA reads TGTGCCAGTAGTATAGTGTGGACAGGCTACAATCAGCCCCAGCATTTT. Together with reference TRBV19 and TRBJ1-5, the CDR3 gives the full variable domain: DGGITQSPKYLFRKEGQNVTLSCEQNLNHDAMYWYRQDPGQGLRLIYYSQIVNDFQKGDIAEGYSVSREKKESFPLTVTSAQKNPTAFYLCASSIVWTGYNQPQHFGDGTRLSIL.

The chain recombines TRBV19 with TRBJ2-7; D unclear. The CDR3 is 15 residues long. CDR1 and CDR2 from the germline V gene are LNHDA and SQIVND (reference sequence). V dropped 2 bases and J dropped 1 base, with 12 bases sitting between them. CDR3 bases: TGTGCCAGTAGTATAACTACAGCCCTATCCTACGAGCAGTACTTC. Translated: CASSITTALSYEQYF.